The 2 T cell receptor beta chains reported below all come from one sample, sequenced in a study of T cells in Graves' hyperthyroidism and ophthalmopathy (dated by TCRdb to the late 2010s). The library came from multiplex PCR. Sequencing relied on an Illumina HiSeq 2000. The TCR beta CDR3 regions were amplified from RNA transcripts. The TCR CDR3 was subjected to a first round of RT-PCR using the HTBI primer set and the Qiagen OneStep RT-PCR kit. TCRdb reworked the public reads: Q25 trimming with fastp, MiXCR clone assembly, productive beta chains retained. For every CDR3 protein sequence, its rows merge into one entry that carries the most common genes and DNA. The sample yields about 130,000 distinct CDR3 sequences; roughly a fifth were counted once. About two thirds of the sample is in the top ten clones. The specimen was blood. These receptors originate from a woman between 50 and 59 years old with Graves' hyperthyroidism that later progressed to Graves' ophthalmopathy.

This clonotype has ten or more counts. The chain links TRBV7-9 to TRBJ2-1; maybe TRBD2 (5 bases). CDR3 length: 16 amino acids. Germline CDR1 reads SEHNR; CDR2 reads FQNEAQ (reference sequence). V lost 5 bases to trimming and J lost 0 bases, with 14 bases between them. Written as DNA, the CDR3 is TGTGCCAGCAGCCCGAAATCGGGGTTCTCCTACAATGAGCAGTTCTTC. Translation gives CASSPKSGFSYNEQFF.

The table lists this clonotype with a few counts. The CDR3 nucleotides read TGCGCCAGCAGACCGCTGGGGGACTGGTCCTACGAGCAGTACTTC. It codes for CASRPLGDWSYEQYF. The J gene is TRBJ2-7, the V gene TRBV10-2, with D perhaps matching TRBD2 (6 bases). Germline CDR1 is WSHSY and CDR2 is SAAADI. The ends were cut back, 6 bases at V and 1 base at J, with 16 bases in the middle. The CDR3 runs 15 residues.